The source of this TCR beta chain is a study of T cell responses to AZD1222 COVID-19 vaccine. Study-level results: Most donors were white British, females outnumbered males, and clonal diversity was possibly underestimated.

Germline CDR1 is SGHRS and CDR2 is YFSETQ. J gave up 2 bases and V 0 bases, and 7 bases lay outside the gene matches. The CDR3 contains 17 residues. In regard to this clone: Its antigen remains unknown.

The protocol was immunoSEQ multiplex PCR, while the TCRdb copy is restricted to in-frame clones and leaves out a portion. The table has approximately 260,000 clones, approximately 93% seen once. This sample comprised peripheral blood, obtained on day 0 of AZD1222 vaccination. This TCR derives from an adult in good health. The chain recombines TRBV5-1 with TRBJ2-3; 9 bases fit TRBD2. The CDR3 nucleotides are TGCGCCAGCAGCTTGGGTCCGCGGGGGGGCAACACAGATACGCAGTATTTT. Protein product: CASSLGPRGGNTDTQYF.